The sequence of this TCR beta chain was determined in a study of cytomegalovirus exposure and HLA in healthy donors. Study-level information: The approximately 110 validation repertoires were reported in a later analysis to have been generated on the same platform as the roughly 630 first-cohort repertoires.

It was the approximately 120-subject validation cohort, separate from the approximately 700-subject first cohort, to which the donors belonged. TCRdb's copy holds only in-frame clones and misses some; the assay was immunoSEQ multiplex PCR. The table has about 310,000 clones, roughly 90% seen once. On this clone itself: Its antigen remains unknown.

The germline V gene has CDR1 SEHNR and CDR2 FQNEAQ (reference sequence). The V and J ends lost 6 bases and 4 bases, in that order; junction bases with no gene match: 13. This CDR3 has 16 residues. General study findings and limits: The classifier was said to identify cytomegalovirus status with high specificity and sensitivity. The finding came from a later analysis; first-cohort TCR clusters tended to co-occur in the 130 or so validation repertoires.

The TCR sequence derives from a young man in good health and CMV-seronegative. The sequenced sample consisted of PBMCs. This chain connects TRBV7-9 to TRBJ1-1; TRBD1 matches 8 bases. The CDR3 DNA follows: TGTGCCAGCAGGGGACGCGGCAGGGGGCCGGTCACTGAAGCTTTCTTT. This codes for CASRGRGRGPVTEAFF.